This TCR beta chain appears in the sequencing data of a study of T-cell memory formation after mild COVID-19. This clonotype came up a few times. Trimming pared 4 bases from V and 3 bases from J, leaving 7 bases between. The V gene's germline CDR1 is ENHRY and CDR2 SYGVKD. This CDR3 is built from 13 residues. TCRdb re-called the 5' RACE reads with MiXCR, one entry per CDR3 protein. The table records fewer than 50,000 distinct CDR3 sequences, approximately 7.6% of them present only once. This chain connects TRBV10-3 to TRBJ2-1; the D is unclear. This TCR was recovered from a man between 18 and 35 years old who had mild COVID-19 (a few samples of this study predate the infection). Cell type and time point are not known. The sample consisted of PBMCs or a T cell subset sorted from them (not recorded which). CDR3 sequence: CAISATLYNEQFF. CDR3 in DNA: TGTGCCATCAGTGCGACACTCTACAATGAGCAGTTCTTC.